A single T cell receptor beta chain is shown here with its context. Its target is unknown. The data derive from a study of OX40 agonist ivuxolimab in advanced cancers. About the study: The eligibility criteria allowed prior anti-PD-1, anti-PD-L1 or anti-CTLA-4 therapy, and 30% to 40% had some. Regarding the study as a whole: Several nonresponders also turned out to have low normalized T-cell clonal expansion. CD8+ T cells averaged more expanded clones than CD4+.

Method: immunoSEQ multiplex PCR; TCRdb's copy keeps in-frame clones and lacks some. The sample lists more than 70,000 clones; approximately 83% were seen once. V lost 7 bases and J 8 bases, leaving 14 bases between the germline ends. This CDR3 region has 12 residues. Germline lookup yields CDR1 SQVTM and CDR2 ANQGSEA. The receptor's source is an adult with an advanced solid tumor such as melanoma, head and neck, liver or kidney cancer. The starting material was CD4+ or CD8+ T cells sorted from blood, obtained in a trial of the OX40 agonist ivuxolimab. The J gene is TRBJ1-4, the V gene TRBV29-1, with D unresolved. In DNA form, the CDR3 reads TGCAGCGCGGGCCGGGGAATGGAAAAACTGTTTTTT. As protein: CSAGRGMEKLFF.